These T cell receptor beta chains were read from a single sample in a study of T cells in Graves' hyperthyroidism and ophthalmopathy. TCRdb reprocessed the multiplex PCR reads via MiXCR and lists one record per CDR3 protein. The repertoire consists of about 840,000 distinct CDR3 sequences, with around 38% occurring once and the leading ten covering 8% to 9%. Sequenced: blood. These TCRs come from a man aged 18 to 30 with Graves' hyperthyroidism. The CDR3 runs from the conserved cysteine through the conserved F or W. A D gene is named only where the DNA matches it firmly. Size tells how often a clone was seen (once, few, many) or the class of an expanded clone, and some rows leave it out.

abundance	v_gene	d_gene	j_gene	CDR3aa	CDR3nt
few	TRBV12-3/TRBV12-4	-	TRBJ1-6	CAVRSIAYNSPLHF	TGTGCCGTCCGATCGATCGCCTATAATTCACCCCTCCACTTT
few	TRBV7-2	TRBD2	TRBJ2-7	CASSALYSKSGATYEQYF	TGTGCCAGCAGCGCATTGTACTCCAAGAGCGGGGCCACCTACGAGCAGTACTTC
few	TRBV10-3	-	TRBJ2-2	CATGGHGELFF	TGTGCCACTGGGGGGCACGGGGAGCTGTTTTTT
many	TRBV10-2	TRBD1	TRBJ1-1	CASRTGGEALGTEAFF	TGCGCCAGCAGGACAGGGGGCGAGGCTTTGGGGACTGAAGCTTTCTTT
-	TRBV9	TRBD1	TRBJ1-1	CASSLGTGERGTEAFF	TGTGCCAGCAGCTTAGGGACAGGCGAGCGAGGCACTGAAGCTTTCTTT
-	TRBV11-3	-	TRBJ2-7	CATSFGHSYEQYF	TGTGCCACTTCATTCGGGCACTCCTACGAGCAGTACTTC
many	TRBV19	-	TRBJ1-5	CASSMEQGNQPQHF	TGTGCCAGTAGTATGGAACAGGGAAATCAGCCCCAGCATTTT
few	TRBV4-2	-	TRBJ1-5	CASSQDPGQDQPQHF	TGTGCCAGCAGCCAAGATCCAGGGCAGGATCAGCCCCAGCATTTT
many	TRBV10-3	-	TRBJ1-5	CAISLGGYEQPQHF	TGTGCCATCAGCTTAGGAGGGTACGAACAGCCCCAGCATTTT
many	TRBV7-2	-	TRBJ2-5	CASSLGGLYETQYF	TGTGCCAGCAGCTTAGGGGGGTTATACGAGACCCAGTACTTC
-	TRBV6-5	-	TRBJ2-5	CASTEWGGHQETQYF	TGTGCCAGCACCGAATGGGGCGGGCACCAAGAGACCCAGTACTTC
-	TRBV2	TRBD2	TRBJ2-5	CASRASGTETQYF	TGTGCCAGCAGAGCTAGCGGGACAGAGACCCAGTACTTC
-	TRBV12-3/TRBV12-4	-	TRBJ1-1	CASRSKRNTEAFF	TGTGCCAGCAGGTCGAAGAGGAACACTGAAGCTTTCTTT
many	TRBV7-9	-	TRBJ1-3	CASSLAGGADTIYF	TGTGCCAGCAGCTTAGCGGGTGGGGCCGACACCATATATTTT
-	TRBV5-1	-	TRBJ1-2	CASSLAGSNNYGYTF	TGCGCCAGCAGCTTGGCCGGGAGTAACAACTATGGCTACACCTTC
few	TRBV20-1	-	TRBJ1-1	CSATHQESYTEAFF	TGCAGTGCTACCCATCAAGAAAGCTACACTGAAGCTTTCTTT
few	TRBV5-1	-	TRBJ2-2	CASSFVGANTGELFF	TGCGCCAGCAGCTTTGTCGGGGCGAACACCGGGGAGCTGTTTTTT
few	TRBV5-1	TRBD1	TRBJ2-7	CASSRQGRIYEQYF	TGCGCCAGCAGTCGACAGGGACGCATCTACGAGCAGTACTTC
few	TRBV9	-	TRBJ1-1	CASSPENLYTEAFF	TGTGCCAGCAGCCCCGAAAACCTTTACACTGAAGCTTTCTTT
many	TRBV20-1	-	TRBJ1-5	CSATSVGQPQHF	TGCAGTGCCACAAGCGTAGGTCAGCCCCAGCATTTT
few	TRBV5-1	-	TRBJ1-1	CASSLGLPAEAFF	TGCGCCAGCAGCTTGGGCTTACCGGCTGAAGCTTTCTTT
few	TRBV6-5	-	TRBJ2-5	CASSHPGGQTQYF	TGTGCCAGCAGTCACCCCGGTGGCCAGACCCAGTACTTC
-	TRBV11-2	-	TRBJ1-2	CASSLDFYGHTF	TGTGCCAGCAGTTTAGACTTCTATGGCCACACCTTC
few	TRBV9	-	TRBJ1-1	CASSPGPIEAFF	TGTGCCAGCAGCCCAGGGCCGATTGAAGCTTTCTTT
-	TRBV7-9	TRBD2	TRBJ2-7	CASSLAPPRREGPYEQYF	TGTGCCAGCAGCTTAGCTCCCCCCCGGCGGGAGGGCCCCTACGAGCAGTACTTC
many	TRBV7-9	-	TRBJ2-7	CASSFAPQCDEQYF	TGTGCCAGCAGCTTCGCACCGCAGTGTGACGAGCAGTACTTC
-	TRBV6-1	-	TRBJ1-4	CASSDPGGAPNEKLFF	TGTGCCAGCAGTGACCCCGGCGGGGCCCCCAATGAAAAACTGTTTTTT
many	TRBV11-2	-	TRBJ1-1	CASSLLERNTEAFF	TGTGCCAGCAGCTTATTGGAGAGGAACACTGAAGCTTTCTTT
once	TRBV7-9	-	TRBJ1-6	CASGTDWNSPLHF	TGTGCCAGCGGGACGGATTGGAATTCACCCCTCCACTTT